One T cell receptor beta chain is described in this entry. The specificity of this receptor is unknown. No clone much larger than this one lies a single base away; base qualities are absent. The cohort was made up of roughly 670 healthy bone marrow donors. At the time of sampling, every cohort member was nominally healthy, though immune exposures that went unrecorded were likely present. The donor tested CMV seropositive, placing the donor among the 289 seropositive members of the cohort. A peripheral blood sample was provided by each donor, and peripheral blood mononuclear cells were used for TCR beta sequencing. Genomic DNA extraction from the blood cell samples was performed with the Qiagen DNeasy Blood Extraction Kit. The library relied on the immunoSEQ multiplex PCR assay. For the multiplex PCR, a mixture combining 60 forward primers for TCR Vbeta segments and 13 reverse primers for TCR Jbeta segments was used. A multiplex PCR assay on genomic DNA amplified the CDR3 region of rearranged TCR beta genes. Amplified TCR beta libraries were sequenced as 87-base-pair reads on the Illumina HiSeq System. Under the source paper's analysis protocol: A later analysis tallied 75 million to 95 million unique TCR beta chains across the approximately 670 repertoires, and approximately 11 million of those chains were shared by two or more donors. Raw reads were error-corrected and collapsed into unique sequences with a nearest-neighbor algorithm that merged closely related sequences to remove PCR and sequencing errors. Alignment of CDR3 sequences to IMGT reference sequences was used to assign V, D and J gene segments. For a sequence to be retained, a match of at least six nucleotides to both a V gene segment and a J gene segment was required. Rearrangements were called productive when the CDR3 lacked stop codons and stayed in frame with V and J; all others were non-productive. Following IMGT convention, CDR3 was defined as the stretch from the second conserved V-encoded cysteine up to the conserved J-encoded phenylalanine. In an earlier analysis of 550 to 650 of the donors, sequences lacking an unambiguous match to a single V gene segment were excluded. An earlier analysis of 550 to 650 of the donors classified V segments as functional when productive rearrangements were above 56.7% and as segregating when the standard deviation between donors was above 5%. A statistical classification framework was built to diagnose cytomegalovirus status from the catalog of TCR beta chain sequences. V and J gene assignment, in a later analysis, came from comparing TCR nucleotide sequences with IMGT/GENE-DB human TR gene sequences. Using the TCRdist pipeline, a later analysis assigned CDR3 sequences along with most-parsimonious VDJ recombination scenarios. In a later analysis, every TCR beta chain was defined by the combination of its CDR3 amino acid sequence and its V-gene family, and reads without a unique V-gene family were dropped. To address suspected cross-contamination and a sequencing artifact, a later analysis removed several hundred highly shared, low-generation-probability nucleotide sequences. A later analysis calculated a clonal expansion index for each public chain from normalized within-repertoire ranks of inferred template counts. In a later analysis, generation probabilities were computed with a VDJ recombination model fitted to out-of-frame rearrangements, and the resulting probabilities were checked against IGoR. In a later analysis, TCR-TCR, TCR-HLA and TCR-CMV co-occurrence was scored with hypergeometric tests, and a repertoire-size bias correction was applied to TCR pairs. In a later analysis, false discovery rates were estimated by permuting HLA or CMV assignments 20 times. A later analysis grouped co-occurring TCRs with DBSCAN, adding TCRdist sequence similarity when clustering within HLA-allele-positive subsets. For co-occurrence clustering, repertoires with fewer than 30,000 or more than 120,000 public chains were excluded, along with five repertoires with anomalous nucleotide sharing. What TCRdb holds here is the immuneACCESS table cut down to in-frame rearrangements. Part of the clones is not present; checked against another copy, under half of the missing clones reflect an unresolved V gene, and the others are unexplained. The V and J calls and the clone size are those of that table, but D and trimming were determined from the DNA. The sample records about 130,000 clones, around 80% of which are singletons. The ten largest clones represent under 13% of the sample.

The V end gives up 4 bases and the J end 4 bases, leaving 6 bases in the junction not matched to a gene. For CDR1 and CDR2, the germline V gene lists SGHVS and FNYEAQ. The CDR3 spans 14 residues, from the cysteine through the phenylalanine. Only the CDR3 DNA is retained, 42 bases long and in frame from the first base. The record originates from a study of cytomegalovirus exposure and HLA in healthy donors listed by TCRdb under 2017. Turning to the overall study: According to an earlier analysis of several hundred of the donors, 150 million to 200 million T cells yielded 95 million to 140 million unique TCR beta sequences and 276 Gb of sequence data. A later analysis re-examined previously published TCR beta repertoires from 600 to 700 donors and added high-resolution HLA genotyping to investigate patterns of TCR occurrence. The aim of the study was to test whether cataloging public T cell receptors could identify signatures of past pathogen exposure. The number of typed donors differed by locus: 629-630 for A, B, C, DRB1 and DQB1; roughly 510 for DQA1; roughly 600 for DPA1; and 400 to 480 for DPB1. A handful of DR-DQ haplotypes were treated as single units for association and clustering because of strong linkage in the cohort. All discovery cohort repertoires had been generated using a single sequencing platform. Of the roughly 430 genotyped donors, approximately 80% fell in the genetic ancestry cluster associated with self-reported Caucasian donors. Both class I and class II loci were covered by HLA typing, at four-digit resolution. Roughly 300 gigabases of sequencing data and tens of millions of unique TCR sequences made up an early release that covered under 750 HLA-typed donors. Among some 400 genotyped donors of the cohort, an average of around 240,000 unique TCR beta nucleotide sequences were sequenced per donor, around 18% of them non-productive. Rather than drawing on any new phenotypic data, the later analysis identified candidate immune exposures from TCR beta sequences and the way those sequences occurred across donors. A later genetic analysis used genome-wide SNP genotypes for about 55% of the 666 donors, treating that subset as a discovery cohort. A separate validation cohort of approximately 120 different subjects was used in addition to the roughly 720-subject first cohort. The study used immunosequencing to profile the T cell repertoires of several hundred subjects and linked those repertoires to cytomegalovirus serostatus. An earlier analysis of several hundred of the donors applied high-throughput TCR beta sequencing to assess whether each TCR beta V gene segment acted as functional or pseudogenic. To predict cytomegalovirus infection status, the study combined high-throughput TCR immunosequencing, statistical association of individual TCRs with disease status, and machine learning. Donor age, sex, ethnicity and CMV serostatus were compiled together with the repertoire data. Overall study results and their limits: Assigning TCR associations to individual alleles was difficult when HLA alleles, especially DR and DQ, strongly co-occurred. A cluster of highly shared sequence variants was judged likely to be a technical artifact of the sequencing pipeline. Correlated functional status among segregating V segments might reflect linkage disequilibrium, but an unknown experimental factor could not be ruled out. A later analysis found that TCR association rates varied across HLA loci, with DRB1 alleles showing the most associated TCRs and HLA-C alleles the fewest. Sequencing depth was assumed to be roughly uniform across donors in the presence/absence analyses, though that assumption may not hold. Most CMV-associated TCR beta chains appeared to be HLA-restricted in a later analysis, and the HLA associations seemed to be driven largely by CMV exposure. The classifier was reported to diagnose cytomegalovirus status with high specificity and sensitivity in both the original cohort and the validation cohort. The only immune exposure information available for the cohort was CMV serostatus. A further reported finding was that TCR beta sequences accurately predicted the HLA-A and HLA-B alleles for most subjects in the first cohort. The authors suggested that the approach could potentially be extended to other disease states and immunological phenotypes. Compared with the 666-donor mean, donors in an Asian-associated ancestry cluster had fewer N-insertions in productive TCRs, according to a later genetic analysis. In an earlier analysis of fewer than 750 of the donors, most TCR beta V segments were observed in productive rearrangements about 87% or about 30% of the time, broadly matching IMGT annotations. The cohort was sequenced for TCR beta chains only, and without alpha or paired-chain data the features that could be detected were limited. Most TCR sequences were seen in very few donors, while some public TCRs were found in many individuals. V-gene and J-gene trimming of TCR beta chains was associated with a missense DCLRE1C variant in a later genetic analysis, and the association was replicated in an independent cohort. In vitro tests confirmed that a few of the cytomegalovirus-associated TCR beta chains recognize cytomegalovirus antigens. Several of the top co-occurrence clusters appeared to be linked to parvovirus B19, influenza, CMV and Epstein-Barr virus, according to a later analysis. Some IMGT-functional V segments, including TRBV6-2 and TRBV6-3, could not be distinguished by the 87-base-pair reads and were therefore excluded. At a false discovery rate of 0.05, a later analysis linked some 18,000 TCR beta sequences to specific HLA alleles. The study listed over 150 TCR beta chains as associated with cytomegalovirus. Compared with equally common non-associated chains, HLA-associated TCR beta chains in a later analysis were more clonally expanded and had lower generation probabilities. The earlier analysis of 587 of the donors excluded approximately 15 rarely observed V segments, including chromosome 9 orphons, because counts were too low. Because some donors lacked HLA typing at each locus, the association tests relied only on the typed subset.

The chain uses TRBV7-6 and TRBJ1-2, with TRBD1 matching 7 junction bases. The sequence came from a man aged 25 to 40 in good health and CMV-seropositive. The specimen sequenced was PBMCs. CDR3 protein: CASSSSGQSYGYTF. The DNA is TGTGCCAGCAGCTCATCGGGACAGTCCTATGGCTACACCTTC.